The 27 T cell receptor beta chains listed next were all sequenced from one sample in a study of shared clonotypes between healthy human individuals. The table came from immunoSEQ multiplex PCR; TCRdb's copy has only in-frame clones and leaves some out. This sample has some 680,000 clones; 73% occur once, and the top ten carry roughly 1.9%. Material: memory CD4+ T cells sorted from blood. The subset was: CD45RA-negative fraction. Every receptor here comes from a woman in her twenties or thirties in good health.

The V call is TRBV28, the J call TRBJ2-7; no firm D call. This CDR3 has 14 residues. Trimming took 4 bases from V and 4 from J, leaving 14 bases between them. In germline, CDR1 is MDHEN, CDR2 SYDVKM. The CDR3 spells CASSWASGGYEQYF. CDR3 DNA sequence: TGTGCCAGCAGTTGGGCCAGTGGTGGGTACGAGCAGTACTTC.

Here the CDR3 reads CASTLSGVKNIQYF. The CDR3 nucleotides read TGTGCCAGCACCCTTTCAGGCGTCAAAAACATTCAGTACTTC. The chain recombines TRBV28 with TRBJ2-4; D is undetermined. Germline V gene data show CDR1 as MDHEN and CDR2 as SYDVKM. The V end was cut by 7 bases, the J end by 3 bases, with 13 bases between. CDR3 length equals 14 residues.

The genes are TRBV12-5 and TRBJ2-1, with 10 bases matching TRBD2. CDR1 is LGHNT, CDR2 FRNRAP, per germline. The V gene end was trimmed by 1 base and the J gene end by 4 bases; junction bases not matched to a gene: 7. The CDR3 contains 17 residues. The CDR3 DNA follows: TGTGCTAGTGGTTTGGCCCCCGGGACTAGCGTATACAATGAGCAGTTCTTC. Protein: CASGLAPGTSVYNEQFF. Full variable domain (remainder filled in from reference TRBV12-5 and TRBJ2-1): DARVTQTPRHKVTEMGQEVTMRCQPILGHNTVFWYRQTMMQGLELLAYFRNRAPLDDSGMPKDRFSAEMPDATLATLKIQPSEPRDSAVYFCASGLAPGTSVYNEQFFGPGTRLTVL.

This clone appeared once. A read error is likely here: a far larger clone is one base away. Other DNA variants within this sample encode the same CDR3. CDR3 bases: TGTGCCAGCAGCCGACTAGGGGGCACAGATACGCAGTATTTT. This sequence encodes CASSRLGGTDTQYF. The chain couples TRBV6-6 to TRBJ2-3; D is perhaps TRBD2 (6 bases). V was trimmed by 6 bases and J by 1 base, leaving 11 bases between them. The germline V gene has CDR1 MNHNY and CDR2 SVGAGI (reference sequence). This CDR3 contains 14 residues.

The V gene is TRBV29-1, the J gene TRBJ1-2; a possible D gene is TRBD1 (6 bases). Germline CDR1 reads SQVTM; CDR2 reads ANQGSEA. CDR3 length: 12 amino acids. V shed 3 bases and J shed 8 bases, with 13 bases lying between them. In nucleotides, the CDR3 is TGCAGCGTTGACCCGGGAGGACAGGGCTACACCTTC. Translated, it gives CSVDPGGQGYTF.

This clone appeared a single time. The chain has TRBV11-3 and TRBJ2-6; D could derive from TRBD1 or TRBD2 (5 bases each). Looked up from germline, CDR1 is SGHNT and CDR2 is YENEEA. The ends were cut back, 5 bases at V and 1 base at J, with 9 bases in the middle. The length of the CDR3 is 15 residues. The CDR3 region has the DNA TGTGCCAGCAGCCCTGGGGGATCTGGGGCCAACGTCCTGACTTTC. This translates into CASSPGGSGANVLTF.

To note about this clone: The same CDR3 can be traced to other DNA sequences in this sample. V is TRBV6-5 and J is TRBJ2-3; no definite D call. Germline V lookup: CDR1 MNHEY, CDR2 SVGAGI. Trimming cost V 6 bases and J 2 bases, with 12 bases left between them. This CDR3 region has 14 residues. CDR3 DNA: TGTGCCAGCAGCCGACGCAGAAACACAGATACGCAGTATTTT. Its translation is CASSRRRNTDTQYF.

This clone is a singleton in its sample. V is TRBV4-1 and J is TRBJ1-5; the match to TRBD1 covers 7 bases. The germline CDR1 and CDR2 sequences are MGHRA and YSYEKL. V gave up 5 bases and J gave up 5 bases; unmatched junction bases: 9. The CDR3 extends over 15 amino acids. The CDR3 sequence is CASSGRTGGDQPQHF. The CDR3 nucleotides are TGCGCCAGCAGCGGCCGGACAGGAGGGGATCAGCCCCAGCATTTT.

This clone was recorded a few times. This same CDR3 is encoded by further DNA sequences in the sample. This chain links TRBV28 with TRBJ2-7, with TRBD2 matching 8 bases. Germline CDR1 and CDR2: MDHEN and SYDVKM. The CDR3 extends over 14 amino acids. The trim removed 2 bases at V and 2 bases at J, leaving 2 bases unmatched. CDR3 sequence reads: CASSLGGRTYEQYF. The CDR3, as DNA: TGTGCCAGCAGTTTAGGCGGGAGGACCTACGAGCAGTACTTC.

The chain uses TRBV19 and TRBJ2-7; 11 bases are shared with TRBD2. Unmatched junction bases numbered 11, after V lost 9 bases and J lost 1 base. The CDR3 is made up of 16 amino acids. The germline CDR1 and CDR2 sequences are LNHDA and SQIVND (reference sequence). The CDR3 loop reads CARKKQLAGVSYEQYF. The CDR3, as DNA: TGTGCCAGAAAGAAACAACTAGCGGGAGTATCCTACGAGCAGTACTTC.

The chain has TRBV19 and TRBJ1-5; tentatively, D is TRBD1 (5 bases). CDR3 size: 14 residues. Trimming stripped 0 bases from V and 7 bases from J, with 10 bases between. The germline V gene encodes CDR1 LNHDA and CDR2 SQIVND (reference sequence). The CDR3 nucleotides are TGTGCCAGTAGTATAGAGGGGGGTTTGCAGCCCCAGCATTTT. As protein: CASSIEGGLQPQHF.

With respect to this clone: The same CDR3 can be traced to other DNA sequences in this sample. V is TRBV5-1 and J is TRBJ1-2, with a possible D match to TRBD1 (6 bases). The germline V and J ends were trimmed by 3 bases and 2 bases, with 8 bases remaining between them. This CDR3 comprises 13 residues. Germline lookup yields CDR1 SGHRS and CDR2 YFSETQ. The CDR3 protein is CASSSGQNYGYTF. The CDR3 coding sequence is TGCGCCAGCAGCTCAGGACAGAACTATGGCTACACCTTC.

CDR3 loop: CASSVVSADTQYF. Here the CDR3 DNA reads TGTGCCAGCAGCGTAGTGTCCGCAGATACGCAGTATTTT. The genes are TRBV9 and TRBJ2-3; D unresolved. This CDR3 contains 13 residues. Germline V gene lookup returns CDR1 SGDLS and CDR2 YYNGEE. The V and J ends lost 0 bases and 4 bases respectively, with 6 bases between them.

The chain carries TRBV5-5 and TRBJ1-4; D uncertain. Trimming pared 0 bases from V and 7 bases from J, leaving 10 bases between. The CDR3 runs to 14 residues. Germline values: CDR1 SGHKS, CDR2 YYEKEE (reference sequence). This CDR3 reads CASSLDLVGEKLFF. The CDR3 DNA reads as TGTGCCAGCAGCTTGGACCTCGTCGGTGAAAAACTGTTTTTT. The full variable domain, completed using reference TRBV5-5 and TRBJ1-4, is DAGVTQSPTHLIKTRGQQVTLRCSPISGHKSVSWYQQVLGQGPQFIFQYYEKEERGRGNFPDRFSARQFPNYSSELNVNALLLGDSALYLCASSLDLVGEKLFFGSGTQLSVL.

The chain uses TRBV28 and TRBJ2-1, with 12 positions matching TRBD2. The CDR3 is 14 residues long. The V and J ends lost 6 bases and 5 bases, in that order; junction bases with no gene match: 2. Per the germline V gene, CDR1 is MDHEN and CDR2 is SYDVKM. The CDR3 loop is CASSWTSGNNEQFF. Written as DNA, the CDR3 is TGTGCCAGCAGCTGGACTAGCGGGAACAATGAGCAGTTCTTC.

The chain joins TRBV7-2 to TRBJ2-7, with TRBD2 matching 9 bases. This CDR3 region has 17 residues. Trimming took 1 base from V and 3 from J; bases not matched to a gene: 10. The germline V gene encodes CDR1 SGHTA and CDR2 FQGNSA. The DNA for the CDR3 is TGTGCCAGCAGCTTAGGGGCTAGCGGGGAGGGTGTCTACGAGCAGTACTTC. It codes for CASSLGASGEGVYEQYF.

This clone was seen more than once but under ten times. The chain employs TRBV5-1 and TRBJ1-2; tentative D call: TRBD1 (5 bases). The CDR3 sequence is 14 residues long. In germline, CDR1 is SGHRS, CDR2 YFSETQ. The V end lost 0 bases, the J end lost 7 bases, and 13 bases lay between the germline ends. In DNA, the CDR3 is TGCGCCAGCAGCTTGGCTTCAGGGTCGGGTGGCTACACCTTC. Its translation is CASSLASGSGGYTF.

The chain recombines TRBV18 with TRBJ1-5; D perhaps matches TRBD1 (6 bases). V gave up 3 bases and J gave up 5 bases, with 11 bases separating them. This CDR3 has 14 residues. From germline, CDR1 is KGHSH and CDR2 LQKENI. CDR3 in amino acids: CASSPTGRDQPQHF. CDR3 DNA: TGTGCCAGCTCACCTACAGGGAGGGATCAGCCCCAGCATTTT.

The gene calls are TRBV29-1 and TRBJ2-1; 10 positions match TRBD2. The CDR3 extends over 13 amino acids. After removal of 7 bases from V and 3 bases from J, the junction contained 3 bases not matched to a gene. The V gene's germline CDR1 is SQVTM and CDR2 ANQGSEA. CDR3 nucleotides: TGCAGCGCGGGACTAGCGCTCTACAATGAGCAGTTCTTC. It is translated as CSAGLALYNEQFF.

The rearrangement joins TRBV27 to TRBJ2-7; the D gene could be TRBD1 or TRBD2 (6 bases each). The CDR3 loop spans 14 amino acids. V was clipped by 5 bases and J by 2 bases, with 13 bases between them. Germline values: CDR1 MNHEY, CDR2 SMNVEV (reference sequence). The CDR3 DNA reads as TGTGCCAGCAGTCCGAGACGGGGGCCCTACGAGCAGTACTTC. Translated, it gives CASSPRRGPYEQYF.

This chain uses TRBV18 with TRBJ2-1; TRBD2 aligns across 7 bases. Germline V gene lookup returns CDR1 KGHSH and CDR2 LQKENI. Losses at the gene ends were 7 bases for V and 0 bases for J; bases not matched to a gene: 3. The length of the CDR3 is 14 residues. The DNA for the CDR3 is TGTGCCAGCTGGGGCGGGAGCTCCTACAATGAGCAGTTCTTC. Its translation: CASWGGSSYNEQFF.

This chain connects TRBV5-1 to TRBJ2-2; possibly TRBD1 for D (7 bases). V lost 4 bases, J lost 4 bases, and 14 bases lay in between. The CDR3 covers 15 residues. Germline V lookup: CDR1 SGHRS, CDR2 YFSETQ. CDR3 in amino acids: CASSLAGGGTGELFF. As DNA, the CDR3 is TGCGCCAGCAGCCTCGCAGGGGGAGGCACCGGGGAGCTGTTTTTT.

The V gene is TRBV28, the J gene TRBJ1-1, with D possibly matching TRBD1 (6 bases). V lost 4 bases to trimming and J lost 5 bases, with 23 bases between them. The CDR3 runs to 17 residues. CDR1 MDHEN and CDR2 SYDVKM come from the germline V gene. The CDR3 region is CASSSEGLRGSLTEAFF. In nucleotides, the CDR3 is TGTGCCAGCAGTTCCGAGGGGCTAAGGGGGTCATTGACTGAAGCTTTCTTT. Full variable domain (rest looked up from reference TRBV28 and TRBJ1-1): DVKVTQSSRYLVKRTGEKVFLECVQDMDHENMFWYRQDPGLGLRLIYFSYDVKMKEKGDIPEGYSVSREKKERFSLILESASTNQTSMYLCASSSEGLRGSLTEAFFGQGTRLTVV.

The rearrangement links TRBV27 to TRBJ2-3, with D uncertain. The CDR3 sequence is 14 residues long. Germline lookup yields CDR1 MNHEY and CDR2 SMNVEV (reference sequence). V dropped 1 base and J dropped 1 base, with 6 bases sitting between them. As DNA, the CDR3 is TGTGCCAGCAGTTTATTTCCTGGCACAGATACGCAGTATTTT. This encodes CASSLFPGTDTQYF.

The chain recombines TRBV5-1 with TRBJ2-7; possible D gene TRBD1, 6 bases. Germline-derived CDR1 and CDR2 are SGHRS and YFSETQ. The CDR3 runs to 13 residues. V lost 5 bases to trimming and J lost 5 bases, with 14 bases between them. This CDR3 reads CASRTGTINEQYF. Here the CDR3 DNA reads TGCGCCAGCAGAACCGGGACAATTAACGAGCAGTACTTC.

The chain has TRBV5-1 and TRBJ1-1; TRBD1 matches 10 bases. J lost 4 bases, V lost 8 bases, and 5 bases had no gene match. Germline CDR1 is SGHRS and CDR2 is YFSETQ. This CDR3 has 13 amino acids. The CDR3 sequence is CASEGQGTTEAFF. CDR3 nucleotides: TGCGCCAGTGAGGGACAGGGGACCACTGAAGCTTTCTTT.

The V and J genes are TRBV7-2 and TRBJ2-1; D possibly matches TRBD1 or TRBD2 (5 bases each). CDR1 is SGHTA and CDR2 is FQGNSA in the germline V gene. The CDR3 covers 15 residues. Between the trimmed V and J ends, which lost 5 bases and 3 bases, there was a span of 14 bases. The CDR3 DNA reads TGTGCCAGCAGCCCACCGGGGACGGGCTACAATGAGCAGTTCTTC. This translates into CASSPPGTGYNEQFF.